The 24 T cell receptor beta chains listed next were all sequenced from one sample in a study of vaccination and CD4 T cells after COVID-19. The treatment is: roughly 11-day PBMC culture with coronavirus spike peptide pools or control peptides (ViraFEST assay). Sequencing of cultured CD4+ T cell DNA used the Oncomine TCR Beta short-read assay. TCRdb re-derived calls from the PCR reads in MiXCR, one entry per CDR3 protein. The data hold 2,000 to 2,500 distinct CDR3 sequences, with 25% to 30% observed a single time. These receptors lack a known antigen. The starting material was CD4+ T cells from blood, cultured in vitro, obtained after SARS-CoV-2 vaccination. These receptors came from a human donor who had recovered from COVID-19.

This clonotype came up a few times. The chain uses TRBV6-4 and TRBJ2-3, with D possibly being TRBD2 (6 bases). CDR1 and CDR2 from the germline V gene are MRHNA and SNTAGT. The CDR3 has 18 residues. With 3 bases removed from V and 1 base from J, the gap between germline ends came to 20 bases. CDR3 in amino acids: CASSERGAARLRTDTQYF. Written as DNA, the CDR3 is TGTGCCAGCAGTGAGCGGGGAGCGGCACGGCTTCGCACAGATACGCAGTATTTT.

The chain joins TRBV6-2 or TRBV6-3 to TRBJ1-5, with D possibly being TRBD1 (5 bases). This CDR3 has 14 amino acids. Trimming removed 2 bases at V and 6 bases at J, with 11 bases between. Per germline, CDR1 MNHEY and CDR2 SVGEGT. As DNA, the CDR3 is TGTGCCAGCAGTTACGATGAGGGGACTCAGCCCCAGCATTTT. Translation gives CASSYDEGTQPQHF.

CDR3 in DNA: TGTGCCAGCAGCTTGGATGGGGGAGGCTACACCTTC. Residues: CASSLDGGGYTF. The chain links TRBV5-4 to TRBJ1-2; possible D gene TRBD1, 5 bases. Germline V gene lookup returns CDR1 SGHNT and CDR2 YYREEE (reference sequence). CDR3 length: 12 residues. The V and J ends lost 0 bases and 8 bases respectively, with 8 bases between them.

The chain carries TRBV7-9 and TRBJ2-1; 11 positions match TRBD2. J gave up 6 bases and V 5 bases, and 6 bases lay outside the gene matches. Germline assignment: CDR1 SEHNR and CDR2 FQNEAQ (reference sequence). CDR3 size: 15 residues. The CDR3 spells CASSETSGALNEQFF. CDR3 DNA: TGTGCCAGCAGCGAGACTAGCGGGGCGCTCAATGAGCAGTTCTTC.

Within the sample, this clonotype is hyperexpanded. V and J are TRBV20-1 and TRBJ2-7, with TRBD2 identical over 12 bases. J gave up 0 bases and V 0 bases, and 12 bases lay outside the gene matches. The CDR3 loop spans 19 amino acids. The germline CDR1 and CDR2 sequences are DFQATT and SNEGSKA (reference sequence). Here the CDR3 reads CSARDSASGGARGSYEQYF. The CDR3 bases are TGCAGTGCTAGAGATTCAGCTAGCGGGGGGGCCAGGGGCTCCTACGAGCAGTACTTC.

This clonotype counts as medium-sized. The chain has TRBV6-5 and TRBJ2-7; 8 nucleotides align to TRBD2. Trimming removed 4 bases from V and 7 bases from J; junction bases left unmatched: 9. CDR3 size: 14 residues. CDR1 is MNHEY, CDR2 SVGAGI, per germline. The CDR3 sequence: CASSSLRAGEEQYF. The CDR3 coding sequence is TGTGCCAGCAGTTCTCTCCGAGCGGGGGAGGAGCAGTACTTC.

The rearrangement links TRBV6-1 to TRBJ2-7, with 7 bases that match TRBD2. In germline, CDR1 is MNHNS, CDR2 SASEGT. CDR3 size: 14 residues. V was pared by 6 bases and J by 0 bases, with 5 bases of the junction left unmatched. CDR3 in amino acids: CASRGTGGSYEQYF. The CDR3 coding sequence is TGTGCCAGCAGGGGGACGGGAGGCTCCTACGAGCAGTACTTC.

J is TRBJ1-2 and V is TRBV11-2; 8 positions match TRBD1. V shed 5 bases, J shed 7 bases, and the junction held 12 bases outside the gene matches. The CDR3 runs to 15 residues. CDR1 is SGHAT and CDR2 is FQNNGV in the germline V gene. For the CDR3, the DNA is TGTGCCAGCAGCAGCCGACAGGGGCAGATCGGTGGCTACACCTTC. It codes for CASSSRQGQIGGYTF.

The chain uses TRBV20-1 and TRBJ1-3; D is unclear. The V gene lost 0 bases and the J gene lost 0 bases, with 6 bases spanning the gap. The CDR3 loop spans 14 amino acids. Germline CDR1 is DFQATT and CDR2 is SNEGSKA (reference sequence). CDR3 amino acids: CSARDAGSGNTIYF. CDR3 in DNA: TGCAGTGCTAGAGATGCAGGCTCTGGAAACACCATATATTTT.

This clonotype rates as medium-sized. This chain links TRBV6-5 with TRBJ1-1; maybe TRBD1 (5 bases). The germline V and J ends were trimmed by 2 bases and 10 bases, with 14 bases remaining between them. In germline, CDR1 is MNHEY, CDR2 SVGAGI. This CDR3 region has 13 residues. For the CDR3, the DNA is TGTGCCAGCAGTTACACGACGGGGGGTGTAGCTTTCTTT. Encoded protein: CASSYTTGGVAFF.

The chain joins TRBV7-9 to TRBJ2-2; 9 bases match TRBD1. Germline loops: CDR1 SEHNR, CDR2 FQNEAQ (reference sequence). The CDR3 loop spans 14 amino acids. V was clipped by 6 bases and J by 6 bases; unmatched bases: 5. For the CDR3, the DNA is TGTGCCAGCAGACCGACAGGGGGGGCCGGGGAGCTGTTTTTT. Protein sequence: CASRPTGGAGELFF.

By share, this clonotype ranks as medium-sized. The V gene is TRBV20-1, the J gene TRBJ2-3; 15 bases are a match to TRBD2. CDR1 is DFQATT, CDR2 SNEGSKA, per germline (reference sequence). The V segment lost 0 bases and the J segment 9 bases; nucleotides outside the gene matches: 1. This CDR3 is built from 14 residues. The CDR3 sequence is CSAREGTSGGTQYF. The CDR3 DNA sequence: TGCAGTGCTAGAGAAGGGACTAGCGGGGGGACGCAGTATTTT.

The rearrangement joins TRBV7-9 to TRBJ2-3; 9 bases map to TRBD2. CDR3 length: 15 amino acids. Germline loops: CDR1 SEHNR, CDR2 FQNEAQ (reference sequence). Unmatched junction bases numbered 3, after V lost 2 bases and J lost 3 bases. DNA for the CDR3: TGTGCCAGCAGCTTAAGCGGGGGGTGGACAGATACGCAGTATTTT. The encoded protein is CASSLSGGWTDTQYF.

The chain is built from TRBV4-1 and TRBJ1-1; 7 nucleotides align to TRBD1. This CDR3 has 15 amino acids. Trimming took 5 bases from V and 5 from J; bases not matched to a gene: 11. In germline, CDR1 is MGHRA, CDR2 YSYEKL. In DNA form, the CDR3 reads TGCGCCAGCAGCTATCGACCAGGGGGTAGAACTGAAGCTTTCTTT. This codes for CASSYRPGGRTEAFF.

The CDR3 protein is CASSLVLGRTGGYTF. For the CDR3, the DNA is TGTGCCAGCAGTTTAGTGCTGGGTAGGACAGGCGGCTACACCTTC. This chain links TRBV27 with TRBJ1-2; 7 bases fit TRBD1. Germline CDR1 and CDR2: MNHEY and SMNVEV (reference sequence). Trimming at V came to 2 bases and at J to 8 bases, leaving 11 bases not matched to a gene. The length of the CDR3 is 15 residues.

This clonotype was seen a few times. The chain recombines TRBV20-1 with TRBJ2-7; the match to TRBD2 covers 10 bases. The trim removed 3 bases at V and 3 bases at J, leaving 8 bases unmatched. There are 15 residues in the CDR3. Germline values: CDR1 DFQATT, CDR2 SNEGSKA (reference sequence). CDR3 DNA sequence: TGCAGTGCTAGTTCCAGCGGGGGGGCGTACTACGAGCAGTACTTC. Translated, it gives CSASSSGGAYYEQYF.

The sample holds a few counts of this clonotype. This chain links TRBV5-6 with TRBJ1-5; D unresolved. Trimming stripped 2 bases from V and 11 bases from J, with 11 bases between. Per germline, CDR1 SGHDT and CDR2 YYEEEE. The CDR3 runs 12 residues. The CDR3 sequence is CASSFRDRAQHF. The CDR3 DNA sequence: TGTGCCAGCAGCTTTAGGGATCGGGCCCAGCATTTT.

This clonotype was detected only a few times. V gene TRBV7-8 combines with J gene TRBJ2-2; possibly TRBD1 for D (7 bases). This CDR3 is built from 16 residues. Germline loops: CDR1 SGHVS, CDR2 FQNEAQ. V was pared by 7 bases and J by 2 bases, with 17 bases between. As DNA, the CDR3 is TGTGCCAGCACCGTAAGGAGGGGGCTCAACACCGGGGAGCTGTTTTTT. Protein product: CASTVRRGLNTGELFF.

This rearrangement joins TRBV25-1 to TRBJ2-7; D not certain. V was pared by 4 bases and J by 0 bases, with 10 bases between. The CDR3 covers 14 residues. Per germline, CDR1 MGHDK and CDR2 SYGVNS. CDR3 nucleotides: TGTGCCAGCAGTGGGGCCCCGAACTCCTACGAGCAGTACTTC. Amino acid sequence: CASSGAPNSYEQYF.

The V gene is TRBV5-4, the J gene TRBJ2-1, with D tentatively TRBD1 (6 bases). This CDR3 has 16 residues. In germline, CDR1 is SGHNT, CDR2 YYREEE (reference sequence). V was pared by 3 bases and J by 1 base, with 14 bases between. The CDR3 sequence: CASSSGGRGSYNEQFF. CDR3 DNA sequence: TGTGCCAGCAGCTCTGGGGGCAGGGGATCCTACAATGAGCAGTTCTTC.

This rearrangement joins TRBV18 to TRBJ2-7, with TRBD2 identical over 7 bases. The germline V gene has CDR1 KGHSH and CDR2 LQKENI. With V trimmed by 0 bases and J by 7 bases, 6 bases remained unmatched. This CDR3 comprises 14 residues. CDR3 sequence (DNA): TGTGCCAGCTCACCACCTTGGGGGGGGGATGAGCAGTACTTC. Translating it yields CASSPPWGGDEQYF.

This chain joins TRBV20-1 and TRBJ1-5; 8 nucleotides match TRBD1. Looked up from germline, CDR1 is DFQATT and CDR2 is SNEGSKA (reference sequence). The V segment lost 0 bases and the J segment 4 bases; nucleotides outside the gene matches: 5. This CDR3 contains 15 residues. This CDR3 is CSARDPGGWNQPQHF. Written as DNA, the CDR3 is TGCAGTGCTAGAGACCCAGGGGGCTGGAATCAGCCCCAGCATTTT.

This chain uses TRBV28 with TRBJ2-2; D is perhaps TRBD1 (5 bases). Germline V gene data show CDR1 as MDHEN and CDR2 as SYDVKM. The CDR3 sequence is 15 residues long. V lost 2 bases to trimming and J lost 5 bases, with 12 bases between them. The CDR3 nucleotides are TGTGCCAGCAGTTTAGCAGGGTCACGGACCGGGGAGCTGTTTTTT. Protein sequence: CASSLAGSRTGELFF.

This clonotype is judged medium-sized. This rearrangement joins TRBV10-3 to TRBJ2-5; D is unclear. V lost 0 bases and J 5 bases, leaving 7 bases between the germline ends. Germline CDR1 is ENHRY and CDR2 is SYGVKD. This CDR3 contains 13 residues. CDR3 coding DNA: TGTGCCATCAGTGAGTCGAATAGGGAGACCCAGTACTTC. Its protein product is CAISESNRETQYF.